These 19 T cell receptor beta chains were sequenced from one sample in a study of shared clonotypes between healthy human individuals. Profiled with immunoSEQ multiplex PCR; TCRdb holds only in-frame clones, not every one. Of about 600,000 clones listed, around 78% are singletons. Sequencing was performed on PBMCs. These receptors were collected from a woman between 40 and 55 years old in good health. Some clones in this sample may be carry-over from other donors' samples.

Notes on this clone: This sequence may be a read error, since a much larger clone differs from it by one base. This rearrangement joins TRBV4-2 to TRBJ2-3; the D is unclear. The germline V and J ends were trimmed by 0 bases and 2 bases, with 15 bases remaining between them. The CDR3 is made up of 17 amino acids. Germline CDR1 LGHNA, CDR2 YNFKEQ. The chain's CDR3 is CASSQDRSTEPTDTQYF. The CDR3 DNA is TGTGCCAGCAGCCAAGATCGGTCCACCGAACCCACAGATACGCAGTATTTT.

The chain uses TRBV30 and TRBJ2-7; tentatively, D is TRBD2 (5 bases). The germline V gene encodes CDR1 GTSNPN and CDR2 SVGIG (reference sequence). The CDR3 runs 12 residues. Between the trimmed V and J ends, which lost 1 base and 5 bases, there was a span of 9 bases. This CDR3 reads CAWSAGIDEQYF. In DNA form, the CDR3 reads TGTGCCTGGAGTGCCGGGATCGACGAGCAGTACTTC.

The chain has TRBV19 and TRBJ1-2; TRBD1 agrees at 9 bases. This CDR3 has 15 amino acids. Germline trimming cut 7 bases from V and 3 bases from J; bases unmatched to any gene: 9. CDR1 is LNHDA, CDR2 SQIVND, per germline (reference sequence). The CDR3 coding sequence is TGTGCCAGTACCCTCAGGGACAGGGAGTACTATGGCTACACCTTC. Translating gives CASTLRDREYYGYTF.

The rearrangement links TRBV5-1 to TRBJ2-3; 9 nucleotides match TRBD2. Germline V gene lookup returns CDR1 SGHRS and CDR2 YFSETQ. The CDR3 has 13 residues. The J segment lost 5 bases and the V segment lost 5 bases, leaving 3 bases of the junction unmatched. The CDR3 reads CASRSSGRDTQYF. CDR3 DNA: TGCGCCAGCAGAAGTAGCGGGAGAGATACGCAGTATTTT.

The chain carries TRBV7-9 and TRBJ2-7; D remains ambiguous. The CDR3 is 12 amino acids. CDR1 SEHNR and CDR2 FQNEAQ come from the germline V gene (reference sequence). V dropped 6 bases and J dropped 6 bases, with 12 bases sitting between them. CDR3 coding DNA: TGTGCCAGCAGGGATAGTATTTCCGAGCAGTACTTC. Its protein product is CASRDSISEQYF.

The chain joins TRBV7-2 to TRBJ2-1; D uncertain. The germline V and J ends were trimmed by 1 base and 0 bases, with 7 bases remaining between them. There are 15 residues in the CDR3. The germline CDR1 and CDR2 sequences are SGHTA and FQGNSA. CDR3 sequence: CASSLVAGSYNEQFF. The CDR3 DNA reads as TGTGCCAGCAGCTTAGTAGCAGGCTCCTACAATGAGCAGTTCTTC.

The CDR3 is CSVEDGQGPYF. In nucleotides, the CDR3 is TGCAGCGTTGAAGATGGACAGGGGCCGTACTTC. This chain uses TRBV29-1 with TRBJ2-4; TRBD1 matches at 9 bases. The germline V gene has CDR1 SQVTM and CDR2 ANQGSEA. J lost 15 bases, V lost 0 bases, and 3 bases had no gene match. This CDR3 comprises 11 residues.

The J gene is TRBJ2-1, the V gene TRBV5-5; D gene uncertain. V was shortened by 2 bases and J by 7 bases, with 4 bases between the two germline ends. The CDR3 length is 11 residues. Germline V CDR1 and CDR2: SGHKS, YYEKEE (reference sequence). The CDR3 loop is CASSFMNEQFF. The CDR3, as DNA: TGTGCCAGCAGCTTCATGAATGAGCAGTTCTTC.

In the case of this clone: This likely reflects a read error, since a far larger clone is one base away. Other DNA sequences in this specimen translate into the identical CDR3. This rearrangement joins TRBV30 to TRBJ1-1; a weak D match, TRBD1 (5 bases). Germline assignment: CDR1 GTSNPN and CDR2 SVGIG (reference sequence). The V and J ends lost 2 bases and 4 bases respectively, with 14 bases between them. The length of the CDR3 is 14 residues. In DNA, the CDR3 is TGTGCCTGGAGTCAAGACGGGGGGTCCACTGAAGCTTTCTTT. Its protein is CAWSQDGGSTEAFF.

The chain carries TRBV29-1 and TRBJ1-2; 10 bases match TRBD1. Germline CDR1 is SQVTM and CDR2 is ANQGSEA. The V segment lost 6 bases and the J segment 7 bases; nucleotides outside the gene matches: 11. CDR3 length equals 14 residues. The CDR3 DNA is TGCAGCGTCACCACCGGGACAGGGGTTTCTGGCTACACCTTC. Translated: CSVTTGTGVSGYTF.

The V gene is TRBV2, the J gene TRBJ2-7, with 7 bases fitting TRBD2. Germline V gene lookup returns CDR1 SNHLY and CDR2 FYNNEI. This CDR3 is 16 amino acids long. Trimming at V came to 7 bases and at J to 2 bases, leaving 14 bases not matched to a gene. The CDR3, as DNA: TGTGCCAGCAATGACATCTCACCCGGACTAGCCTACGAGCAGTACTTC. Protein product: CASNDISPGLAYEQYF.

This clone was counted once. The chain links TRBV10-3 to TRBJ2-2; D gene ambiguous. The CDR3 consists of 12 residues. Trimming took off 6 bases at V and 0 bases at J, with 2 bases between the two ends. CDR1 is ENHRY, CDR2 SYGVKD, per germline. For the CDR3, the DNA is TGTGCCATCAGCACGAACACCGGGGAGCTGTTTTTT. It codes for CAISTNTGELFF.

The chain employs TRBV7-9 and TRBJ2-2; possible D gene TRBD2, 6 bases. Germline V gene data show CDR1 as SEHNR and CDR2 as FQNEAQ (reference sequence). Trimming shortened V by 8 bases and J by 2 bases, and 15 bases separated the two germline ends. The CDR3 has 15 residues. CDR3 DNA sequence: TGTGCCAGCGGGAGGCGGGACCCCAACACCGGGGAGCTGTTTTTT. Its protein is CASGRRDPNTGELFF. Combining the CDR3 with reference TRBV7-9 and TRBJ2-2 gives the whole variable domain DTGVSQNPRHKITKRGQNVTFRCDPISEHNRLYWYRQTLGQGPEFLTYFQNEAQLEKSRLLSDRFSAERPKGSFSTLEIQRTEQGDSAMYLCASGRRDPNTGELFFGEGSRLTVL.

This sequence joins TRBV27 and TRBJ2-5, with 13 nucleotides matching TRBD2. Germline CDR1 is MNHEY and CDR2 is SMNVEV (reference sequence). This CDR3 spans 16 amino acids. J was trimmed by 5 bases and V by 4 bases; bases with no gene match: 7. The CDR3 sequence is CASSSLAGGPRETQYF. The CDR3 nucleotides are TGTGCCAGCAGTTCACTAGCGGGAGGGCCCAGGGAGACCCAGTACTTC.

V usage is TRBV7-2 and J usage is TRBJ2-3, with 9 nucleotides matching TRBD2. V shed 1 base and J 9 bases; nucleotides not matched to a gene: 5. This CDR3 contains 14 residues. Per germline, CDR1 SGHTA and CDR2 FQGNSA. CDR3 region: CASSLGTSVDTQYF. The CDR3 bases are TGTGCCAGCAGCTTAGGGACTAGCGTCGACACGCAGTATTTT.

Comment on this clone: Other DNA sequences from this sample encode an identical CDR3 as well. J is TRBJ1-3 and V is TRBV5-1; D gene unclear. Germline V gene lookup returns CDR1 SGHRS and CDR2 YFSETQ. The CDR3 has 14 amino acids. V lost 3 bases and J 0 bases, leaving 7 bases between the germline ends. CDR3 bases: TGCGCCAGCAGCTCCTCCGGCTCTGGAAACACCATATATTTT. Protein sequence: CASSSSGSGNTIYF.

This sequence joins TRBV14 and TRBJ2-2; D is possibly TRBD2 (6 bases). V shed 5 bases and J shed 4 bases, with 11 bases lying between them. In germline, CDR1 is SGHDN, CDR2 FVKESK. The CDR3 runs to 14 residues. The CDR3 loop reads CASSWDLRTGELFF. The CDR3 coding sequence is TGTGCCAGCAGCTGGGACTTACGCACCGGGGAGCTGTTTTTT.

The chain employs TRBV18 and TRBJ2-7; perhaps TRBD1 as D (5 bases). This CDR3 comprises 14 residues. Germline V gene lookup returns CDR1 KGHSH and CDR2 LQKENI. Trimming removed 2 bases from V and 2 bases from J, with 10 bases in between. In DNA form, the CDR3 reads TGTGCCAGCTCACCATTGGGGCCTACCTACGAGCAGTACTTC. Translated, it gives CASSPLGPTYEQYF.

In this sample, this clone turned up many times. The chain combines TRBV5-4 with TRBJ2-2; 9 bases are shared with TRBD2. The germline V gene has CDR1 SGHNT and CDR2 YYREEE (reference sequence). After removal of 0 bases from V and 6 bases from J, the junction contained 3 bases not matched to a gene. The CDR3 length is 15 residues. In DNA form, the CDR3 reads TGTGCCAGCAGCTTGGGCGGGAGGGCCGCCGGGGAGCTGTTTTTT. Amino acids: CASSLGGRAAGELFF.